This TCR beta chain emerged from a study of T cells in Graves' hyperthyroidism and ophthalmopathy. Findings and limits, study-wide: Peripheral blood also featured most of the thyroid clonotypes expanded above 0.001. Separating ophthalmopathy from stable hyperthyroidism was achieved by a 13 V-J model.

V was trimmed by 6 bases and J by 1 base, leaving 9 bases between them. The germline V gene has CDR1 MDHEN and CDR2 SYDVKM. CDR3 length equals 13 residues. At least ten counts were recorded for this clonotype. Its specificity is unknown. TCR beta CDR3 sequences were amplified from RNA transcripts. HTBI primers were the set used in a first-round RT-PCR of the TCR CDR3. TCRdb recomputed calls from the multiplex PCR reads with MiXCR, one row per CDR3 protein. The data contain over 200,000 distinct CDR3 sequences, approximately 17% of them seen just once; the ten biggest clones take up around 50%. The material sequenced was blood. The receptor comes from a man aged 45-65 years with Graves' hyperthyroidism. J is TRBJ1-1 and V is TRBV28; a weak D match, TRBD1 (5 bases). Written as DNA, the CDR3 is TGTGCCAGCAGAGGGACGTCGAACACTGAAGCTTTCTTT. Encoded protein: CASRGTSNTEAFF.